The sequence of this T cell receptor beta chain was determined in a study of T cell responses to AZD1222 COVID-19 vaccine. Germline CDR1 and CDR2: SGHVS and FQNEAQ. The V and J ends lost 4 bases and 7 bases, in that order; junction bases with no gene match: 7. The CDR3 extends over 14 amino acids. Assay used: immunoSEQ multiplex PCR; TCRdb lists only in-frame clones, some missing. The sample includes over 100,000 clones, roughly 90% seen only once; the top ten take less than 4%. The gene calls are TRBV7-8 and TRBJ1-5; 7 bases are shared with TRBD1. This receptor was identified in an adult in good health. The sequencing used peripheral blood, collected on day 0 of AZD1222 vaccination. CDR3 sequence: CASSSLRGLQPQHF. Here the CDR3 DNA reads TGTGCCAGCAGCTCCCTAAGGGGGCTACAGCCCCAGCATTTT. Full variable domain (remainder filled in from reference TRBV7-8 and TRBJ1-5): GAGVSQSPRYKVAKRGQDVALRCDPISGHVSLFWYQQALGQGPEFLTYFQNEAQLDKSGLPSDRFFAERPEGSVSTLKIQRTQQEDSAVYLCASSSLRGLQPQHFGDGTRLSIL.